Listed below are T cell receptor beta chains from one sample, sequenced in a study of cytomegalovirus exposure and HLA in healthy donors. TCRdb's table, derived via immunoSEQ multiplex PCR, lists solely in-frame clones and lacks some. The table lists fewer than 150,000 clones, over 60% of them singletons. The sample taken for sequencing was PBMCs. The source of these receptors is a woman aged 45-60 years in good health and CMV-seronegative. CDR3s include the opening cysteine and the closing phenylalanine or tryptophan. Each record gives: D gene, J gene, V gene, clone size, CDR3 protein, CDR3 DNA. A D gene is named only where the DNA matches it firmly. The size field is filled for only some rows; it gives once, few, many or a size class.

TRBD2 | TRBJ2-4 | TRBV7-8 | - | CASSSAGGGPAKNIQYF | TGTGCCAGCAGCTCCGCCGGGGGGGGGCCAGCCAAAAACATTCAGTACTTC
TRBD1 | TRBJ1-6 | TRBV19 | - | CASSPRRTGQNSPLHF | TGTGCCAGTAGTCCCCGGCGGACAGGGCAGAATTCACCCCTCCACTTT
- | TRBJ2-7 | TRBV19 | - | CASSIGGAGSYEQYF | TGTGCCAGTAGTATAGGGGGAGCCGGATCTTACGAGCAGTACTTC
- | TRBJ2-3 | TRBV5-6 | many | CASSVMTSSRTQYF | TGTGCCAGCAGCGTAATGACTAGTTCCCGTACGCAGTATTTT
TRBD1 | TRBJ1-5 | TRBV30 | - | CACRSGQGTQPQHF | TGTGCCTGCCGATCGGGACAGGGGACTCAGCCCCAGCATTTT
- | TRBJ1-6 | TRBV7-9 | - | CASSLGGLGSPLHF | TGTGCCAGCAGCTTAGGGGGCCTGGGTTCACCCCTCCACTTT
- | TRBJ1-1 | TRBV10-3 | - | CAISEGRSGWGTEAFF | TGTGCCATCAGTGAGGGTAGGTCAGGGTGGGGCACTGAAGCTTTCTTT
- | TRBJ1-2 | TRBV5-6 | - | CASSPVAGQSYGYTF | TGTGCCAGCAGCCCCGTGGCGGGGCAGAGCTATGGCTACACCTTC
- | TRBJ2-3 | TRBV28 | - | CASSTPGEGEDTQYF | TGTGCCAGCAGCACTCCAGGGGAGGGTGAAGATACGCAGTATTTT
TRBD2 | TRBJ2-1 | TRBV7-6 | - | CASRSSGNEQFF | TGTGCCAGCAGATCTAGCGGCAATGAGCAGTTCTTC
- | TRBJ2-1 | TRBV7-9 | - | CASSLPKSRGGSYNEQFF | TGTGCCAGCAGCCTCCCCAAAAGTAGAGGGGGCTCCTACAATGAGCAGTTCTTC
- | TRBJ1-2 | TRBV6-5 | - | CASRGGRAYGYTF | TGTGCCAGCAGGGGGGGACGGGCCTATGGCTACACCTTC
TRBD1 | TRBJ1-1 | TRBV11-3 | - | CASSLGDRGMNTEAFF | TGTGCCAGCAGCTTAGGGGACAGGGGGATGAACACTGAAGCTTTCTTT
TRBD1 | TRBJ2-7 | TRBV9 | - | CASSVGPGTVYEQYF | TGTGCCAGCAGCGTTGGGCCCGGGACAGTTTACGAGCAGTACTTC
- | TRBJ2-1 | TRBV19 | - | CATQMPGYNEQFF | TGTGCCACTCAGATGCCGGGGTACAATGAGCAGTTCTTC
TRBD1 | TRBJ1-5 | TRBV9 | few | CASSAGGQANQPQHF | TGTGCCAGCAGCGCAGGGGGACAGGCAAATCAGCCCCAGCATTTT
TRBD2 | TRBJ2-5 | TRBV19 | once | CASSPQAGGMETQYF | TGTGCCAGTAGTCCCCAGGCGGGGGGCATGGAGACCCAGTACTTC
TRBD1 | TRBJ1-5 | TRBV6-1 | - | CASTLDRAGNQPQHF | TGTGCCAGCACCCTGGACAGGGCGGGCAATCAGCCCCAGCATTTT
TRBD2 | TRBJ2-5 | TRBV6-5 | - | CASRRSGGTQETQYF | TGTGCCAGCAGGAGGAGCGGGGGGACCCAAGAGACCCAGTACTTC
- | TRBJ2-3 | TRBV30 | few | CACNKGGVKWDTQYF | TGTGCCTGTAATAAAGGGGGGGTGAAGTGGGATACGCAGTATTTT
- | TRBJ2-7 | TRBV9 | - | CASSEGAGEVVSREQYF | TGTGCCAGCAGCGAGGGGGCAGGGGAGGTGGTTTCACGGGAGCAGTACTTC
- | TRBJ1-2 | TRBV20-1 | - | CSARGGDGYTF | TGCAGTGCCCGGGGAGGGGACGGCTACACCTTC
- | TRBJ2-7 | TRBV5-1 | few | CASSLDGYHYTDEQYF | TGCGCCAGCAGCTTAGACGGATACCACTATACCGACGAGCAGTACTTC
- | TRBJ2-3 | TRBV18 | - | CASSPFSTDTQYF | TGTGCCAGCTCACCTTTTTCGACAGATACGCAGTATTTT
- | TRBJ1-4 | TRBV7-2 | - | CASSLEGATNEKLFF | TGTGCCAGCAGCTTAGAAGGGGCAACTAATGAAAAACTGTTTTTT
- | TRBJ1-6 | TRBV15 | few | CATSRDRGTDSPLHF | TGTGCCACCAGCAGAGACCGCGGCACCGATTCACCCCTCCACTTT
- | TRBJ2-5 | TRBV6-5 | - | CASSYSKGVGETQYF | TGTGCCAGCAGTTACTCGAAAGGGGTTGGAGAGACCCAGTACTTC
- | TRBJ2-5 | TRBV18 | - | CASSPGGLAPRETQYF | TGTGCCAGCTCCCCGGGTGGGTTAGCCCCCCGTGAGACCCAGTACTTC
- | TRBJ1-1 | TRBV5-4 | - | CASSLGGKQGLGAFF | TGTGCCAGCAGCTTGGGTGGTAAACAGGGATTAGGAGCTTTCTTT
- | TRBJ1-2 | TRBV28 | few | CASSSSGQTGGYTF | TGTGCCAGCAGCTCTTCCGGACAGACAGGAGGCTACACCTTC
TRBD1 | TRBJ2-1 | TRBV4-3 | - | CASSQEWTGESNEQFF | TGCGCCAGCAGCCAAGAATGGACAGGGGAAAGCAATGAGCAGTTCTTC
- | TRBJ1-1 | TRBV2 | - | CASSEGGKAFF | TGTGCCAGCAGTGAAGGGGGCAAAGCTTTCTTT
- | TRBJ2-7 | TRBV19 | - | CASSPNTREGEQYF | TGTGCCAGTAGCCCGAATACCCGCGAGGGTGAGCAGTACTTC
- | TRBJ2-1 | TRBV7-3 | - | CASSSTGTIPNEQFF | TGTGCCAGCAGTTCAACAGGGACAATCCCCAATGAGCAGTTCTTC
- | TRBJ1-2 | TRBV30 | - | CAWTLKRGQGYTF | TGTGCCTGGACCCTGAAGCGGGGGCAAGGCTACACCTTC
- | TRBJ1-4 | TRBV11-2 | - | CASSLGQKLFF | TGTGCCAGCAGCTTAGGGCAAAAACTGTTTTTT
- | TRBJ1-2 | TRBV7-8 | - | CASSLVNRPYGYTF | TGTGCCAGCAGCTTAGTTAACAGGCCCTATGGCTACACCTTC
TRBD1 | TRBJ1-5 | TRBV7-8 | - | CASSFGRGLINQPQHF | TGTGCCAGCAGCTTCGGCAGGGGGCTGATCAATCAGCCCCAGCATTTT
- | TRBJ1-2 | TRBV5-1 | - | CASSLDVGSNYGYTF | TGCGCCAGCAGCTTGGACGTGGGGAGTAACTATGGCTACACCTTC
- | TRBJ1-6 | TRBV15 | - | CATSRGLGNSPLHF | TGTGCCACCAGCAGGGGGCTAGGTAATTCACCCCTCCACTTT
- | TRBJ1-2 | TRBV7-9 | - | CASSLSGDYNYGYTF | TGTGCCAGCAGCTTATCAGGGGATTATAACTATGGCTACACCTTC
TRBD2 | TRBJ2-1 | TRBV28 | - | CASSSAHTSGGSYNEQFF | TGTGCCAGCAGTTCAGCCCACACTAGCGGGGGCTCCTACAATGAGCAGTTCTTC
- | TRBJ1-2 | TRBV28 | - | CASSLMQGSARSNYGYTF | TGTGCCAGCAGTTTAATGCAGGGTTCGGCTAGATCTAACTATGGCTACACCTTC
- | TRBJ2-5 | TRBV28 | - | CASSRLSDQETQYF | TGTGCCAGCAGCCGCTTGTCAGACCAAGAGACCCAGTACTTC
- | TRBJ2-5 | TRBV7-8 | - | CASSSFQETQYF | TGTGCCAGCAGCAGCTTCCAAGAGACCCAGTACTTC